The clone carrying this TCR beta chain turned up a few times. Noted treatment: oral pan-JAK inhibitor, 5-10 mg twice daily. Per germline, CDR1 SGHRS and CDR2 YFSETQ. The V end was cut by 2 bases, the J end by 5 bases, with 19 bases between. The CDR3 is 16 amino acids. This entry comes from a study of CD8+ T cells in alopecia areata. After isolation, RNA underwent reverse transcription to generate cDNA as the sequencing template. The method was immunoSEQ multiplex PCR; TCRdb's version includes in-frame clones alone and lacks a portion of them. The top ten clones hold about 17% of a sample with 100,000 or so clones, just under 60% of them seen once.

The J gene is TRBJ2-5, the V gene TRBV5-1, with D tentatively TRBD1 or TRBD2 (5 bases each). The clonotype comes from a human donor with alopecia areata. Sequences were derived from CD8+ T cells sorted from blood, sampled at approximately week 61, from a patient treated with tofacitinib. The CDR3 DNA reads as TGCGCCAGCAGCTTATACCCGGGACGGGTGGTGGAGACCCAGTACTTC. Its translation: CASSLYPGRVVETQYF. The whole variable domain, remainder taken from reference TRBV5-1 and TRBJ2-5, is KAGVTQTPRYLIKTRGQQVTLSCSPISGHRSVSWYQQTPGQGLQFLFEYFSETQRNKGNFPGRFSGRQFSNSRSEMNVSTLELGDSALYLCASSLYPGRVVETQYFGPGTRLLVL.